Included here is one TCR beta chain sequence, with context. Its cognate antigen is unknown. The sample is drawn from a study of shared clonotypes between healthy human individuals. This CDR3 spans 15 amino acids. CDR1 and CDR2 from the germline V gene are MNHEY and SMNVEV (reference sequence). Trimming cost V 2 bases and J 0 bases, with 10 bases left between them. TCRdb's table, derived via immunoSEQ multiplex PCR, lists solely in-frame clones and lacks some. The sample shows over a million clones, roughly 96% of them seen only once. Whole-study results and caveats: In a handful of donors, around 5.5% of naive CD4 clonotypes appeared in common. Naive subsets, compared against memory subsets, generally had larger estimated richness values. Genetic and exposure-history diversity was limited by the small donor number.

This sequence originates from a man under 40 in good health. The chain is built from TRBV27 and TRBJ1-1; unclear D gene. The sequencing sample was made of naive CD4+ T cells sorted from blood. Subset denoted: CD45RA+ positively selected. CDR3 in amino acids: CASSLNREVNTEAFF. The CDR3 DNA reads TGTGCCAGCAGTTTAAATCGGGAGGTGAACACTGAAGCTTTCTTT.